The sequence of this T cell receptor (beta chain) was determined in a study of blood T cell repertoires in COVID-19. Study-level background: COVID-19 samples from acute and convalescent phases originated in the United States, Italy and Spain. PBMCs, B-cell-depleted T cells, or T cells provided the cDNA or gDNA that made up the material.

This clone has just a few counts. Assay used: immunoSEQ multiplex PCR; TCRdb lists only in-frame clones, some missing. Of about 440,000 clones in the sample, roughly nine tenths were seen once. Those enrolled, adults aged roughly 18 to 100 years, came from about 24 US areas. Clinical histories supplied by participants themselves formed the basis of cohort assignment. Trimming removed 4 bases at V and 0 bases at J, with 11 bases between. CDR1 is SGDLS and CDR2 is YYNGEE in the germline V gene. CDR3 size: 15 residues. The source material was PBMCs or T cells enriched from blood (not recorded which). The TCR comes from a woman younger than 35 with acute COVID-19. This chain connects TRBV9 to TRBJ1-5; D not resolved. The CDR3 is CASSLGSDSNQPQHF. The DNA for the CDR3 is TGTGCCAGCAGCCTAGGCAGCGATAGCAATCAGCCCCAGCATTTT. Supplemented by reference TRBV9 and TRBJ1-5, the full variable domain reads DSGVTQTPKHLITATGQRVTLRCSPRSGDLSVYWYQQSLDQGLQFLIQYYNGEERAKGNILERFSAQQFPDLHSELNLSSLELGDSALYFCASSLGSDSNQPQHFGDGTRLSIL.